The TCR beta chain described here comes from a study of cytomegalovirus exposure and HLA in healthy donors. Profiled with immunoSEQ multiplex PCR; TCRdb holds only in-frame clones, not every one. The data hold over 150,000 clones, with about nine tenths observed a single time. Germline-derived CDR1 and CDR2 are MNHEY and SVGAGI. This CDR3 comprises 15 residues. Trimming left V 0 bases short and J 6 bases short, with 14 bases between. The chain is built from TRBV6-5 and TRBJ1-2; weak D call: TRBD1 (5 bases). The clonotype originates from a woman between 18 and 29 years old in good health and CMV-seropositive. The sample comprised PBMCs. CDR3 nucleotides: TGTGCCAGCAGTTACTCGACGGGGGAAGGCCATGGCTACACCTTC. This codes for CASSYSTGEGHGYTF.